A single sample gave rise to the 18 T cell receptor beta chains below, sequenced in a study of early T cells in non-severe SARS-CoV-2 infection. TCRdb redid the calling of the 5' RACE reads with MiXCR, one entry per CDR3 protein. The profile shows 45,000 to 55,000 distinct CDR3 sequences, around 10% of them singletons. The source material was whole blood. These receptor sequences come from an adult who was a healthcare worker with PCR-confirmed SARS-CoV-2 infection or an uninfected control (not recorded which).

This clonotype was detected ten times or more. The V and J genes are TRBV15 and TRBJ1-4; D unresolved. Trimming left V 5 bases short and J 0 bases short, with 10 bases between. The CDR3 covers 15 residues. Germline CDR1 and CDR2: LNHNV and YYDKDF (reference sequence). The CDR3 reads CATSPRGTTNEKLFF. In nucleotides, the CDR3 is TGTGCCACCAGCCCCCGGGGAACAACTAATGAAAAACTGTTTTTT.

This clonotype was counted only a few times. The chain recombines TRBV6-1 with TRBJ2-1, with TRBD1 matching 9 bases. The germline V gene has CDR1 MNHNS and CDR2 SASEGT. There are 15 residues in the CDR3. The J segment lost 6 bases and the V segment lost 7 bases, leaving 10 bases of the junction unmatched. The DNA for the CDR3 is TGTGCCAGCACTATAGGGACAGGGTCAACCAATGAGCAGTTCTTC. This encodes CASTIGTGSTNEQFF.

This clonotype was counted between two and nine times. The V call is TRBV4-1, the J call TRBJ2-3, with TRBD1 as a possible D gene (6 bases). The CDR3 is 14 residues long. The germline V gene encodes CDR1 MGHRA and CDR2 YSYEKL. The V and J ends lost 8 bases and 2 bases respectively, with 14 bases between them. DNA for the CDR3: TGCGCCAGCCGCTGGGACACAAACACAGATACGCAGTATTTT. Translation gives CASRWDTNTDTQYF.

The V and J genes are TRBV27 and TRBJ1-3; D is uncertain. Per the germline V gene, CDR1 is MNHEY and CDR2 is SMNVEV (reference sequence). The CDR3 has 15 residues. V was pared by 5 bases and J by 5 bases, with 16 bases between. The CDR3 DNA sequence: TGTGCCAGCAGTGCAACGGGCAGCCCTAGAAACACCATATATTTT. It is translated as CASSATGSPRNTIYF.

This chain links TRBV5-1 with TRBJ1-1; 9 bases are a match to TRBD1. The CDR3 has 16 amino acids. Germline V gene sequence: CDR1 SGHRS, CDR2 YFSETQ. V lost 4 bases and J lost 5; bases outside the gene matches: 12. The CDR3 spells CASSRTGGLGWTEAFF. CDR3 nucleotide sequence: TGCGCCAGCAGCCGCACAGGGGGCTTGGGATGGACTGAAGCTTTCTTT. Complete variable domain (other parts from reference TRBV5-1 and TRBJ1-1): KAGVTQTPRYLIKTRGQQVTLSCSPISGHRSVSWYQQTPGQGLQFLFEYFSETQRNKGNFPGRFSGRQFSNSRSEMNVSTLELGDSALYLCASSRTGGLGWTEAFFGQGTRLTVV.

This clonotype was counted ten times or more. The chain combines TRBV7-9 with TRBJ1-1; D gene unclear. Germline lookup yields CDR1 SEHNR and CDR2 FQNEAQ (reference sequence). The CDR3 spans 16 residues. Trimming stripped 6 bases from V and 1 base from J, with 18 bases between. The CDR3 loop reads CASRSPGGRQNTEAFF. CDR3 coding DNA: TGTGCCAGCAGAAGTCCCGGTGGTAGACAGAACACTGAAGCTTTCTTT.

The CDR3 spells CASSRDWGNQPQHF. DNA of the CDR3: TGTGCCAGCAGCCGCGATTGGGGCAATCAGCCCCAGCATTTT. The chain links TRBV6-5 to TRBJ1-5; D is unresolved. CDR1 and CDR2 from the germline V gene are MNHEY and SVGAGI. V was shortened by 6 bases and J by 2 bases, with 11 bases between the two germline ends. This CDR3 is 14 amino acids long.

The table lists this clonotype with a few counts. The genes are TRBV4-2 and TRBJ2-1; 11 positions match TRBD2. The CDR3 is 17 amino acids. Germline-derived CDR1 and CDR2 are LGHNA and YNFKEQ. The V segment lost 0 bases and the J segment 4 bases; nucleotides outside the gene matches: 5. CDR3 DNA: TGTGCCAGCAGCCAAGATCAGACTAGCGGGATTTACAATGAGCAGTTCTTC. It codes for CASSQDQTSGIYNEQFF.

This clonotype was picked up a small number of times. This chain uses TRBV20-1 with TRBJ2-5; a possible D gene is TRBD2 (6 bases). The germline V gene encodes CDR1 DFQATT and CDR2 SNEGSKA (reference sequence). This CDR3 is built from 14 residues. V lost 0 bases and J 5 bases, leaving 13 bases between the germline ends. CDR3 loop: CSARDRREQETQYF. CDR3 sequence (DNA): TGCAGTGCTAGAGATCGACGGGAGCAGGAGACCCAGTACTTC.

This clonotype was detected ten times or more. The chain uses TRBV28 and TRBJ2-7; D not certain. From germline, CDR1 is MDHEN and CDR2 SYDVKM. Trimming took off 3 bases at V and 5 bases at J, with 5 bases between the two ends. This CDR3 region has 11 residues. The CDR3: CASSFGHEQYF. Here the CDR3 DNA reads TGTGCCAGCAGTTTCGGTCACGAGCAGTACTTC.

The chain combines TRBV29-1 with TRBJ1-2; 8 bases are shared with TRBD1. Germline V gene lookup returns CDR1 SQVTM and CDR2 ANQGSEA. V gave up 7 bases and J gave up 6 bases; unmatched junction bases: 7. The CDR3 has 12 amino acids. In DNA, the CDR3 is TGCAGCGGCGGCGGACAGGGCGATGGCTACACCTTC. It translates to CSGGGQGDGYTF.

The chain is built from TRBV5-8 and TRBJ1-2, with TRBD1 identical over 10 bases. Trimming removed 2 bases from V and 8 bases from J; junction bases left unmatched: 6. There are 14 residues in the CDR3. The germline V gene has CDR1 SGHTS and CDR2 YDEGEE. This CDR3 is CASSLPGQGKGYTF. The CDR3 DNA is TGTGCCAGCAGCTTACCGGGACAGGGGAAGGGCTACACCTTC. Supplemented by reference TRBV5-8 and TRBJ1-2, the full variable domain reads EAGVTQSPTHLIKTRGQQATLRCSPISGHTSVYWYQQALGLGLQFLLWYDEGEERNRGNFPPRFSGRQFPNYSSELNVNALELEDSALYLCASSLPGQGKGYTFGSGTRLTVV.

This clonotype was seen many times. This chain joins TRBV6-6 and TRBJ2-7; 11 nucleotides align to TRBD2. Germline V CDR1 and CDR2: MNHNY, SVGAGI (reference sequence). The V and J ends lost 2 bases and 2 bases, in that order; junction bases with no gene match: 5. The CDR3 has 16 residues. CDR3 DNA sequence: TGTGCCAGCAGTTACCCTACTAGCGGGGGTACCTACGAGCAGTACTTC. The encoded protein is CASSYPTSGGTYEQYF.

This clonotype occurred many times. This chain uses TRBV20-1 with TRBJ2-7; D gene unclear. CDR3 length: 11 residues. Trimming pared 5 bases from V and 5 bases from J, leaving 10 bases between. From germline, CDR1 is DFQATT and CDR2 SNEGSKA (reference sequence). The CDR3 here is CSASSLHEQYF. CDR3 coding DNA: TGCAGTGCTTCGAGCTTACACGAGCAGTACTTC.

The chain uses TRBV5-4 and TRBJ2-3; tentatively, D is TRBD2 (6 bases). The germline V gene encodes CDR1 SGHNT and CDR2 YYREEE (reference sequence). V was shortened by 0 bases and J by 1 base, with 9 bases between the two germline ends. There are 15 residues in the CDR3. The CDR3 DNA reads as TGTGCCAGCAGCTTGGCGGGGGTGGGCACAGATACGCAGTATTTT. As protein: CASSLAGVGTDTQYF. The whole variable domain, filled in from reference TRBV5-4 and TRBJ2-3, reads ETGVTQSPTHLIKTRGQQVTLRCSSQSGHNTVSWYQQALGQGPQFIFQYYREEENGRGNFPPRFSGLQFPNYSSELNVNALELDDSALYLCASSLAGVGTDTQYFGPGTRLTVL.

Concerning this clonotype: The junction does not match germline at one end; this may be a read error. The CDR3 region is CSSSLEISENTIYF. In DNA form, the CDR3 reads TGTTCCAGCAGCTTAGAGATCTCTGAAAACACCATATATTTT. This chain connects TRBV7-9 to TRBJ1-3; unclear D gene. CDR1 is SEHNR, CDR2 FQNEAQ, per germline (reference sequence). This CDR3 region has 14 residues. Using reference TRBV7-9 and TRBJ1-3 for the parts outside the CDR3, the full variable domain is DTGVSQNPRHKITKRGQNVTFRCDPISEHNRLYWYRQTLGQGPEFLTYFQNEAQLEKSRLLSDRFSAERPKGSFSTLEIQRTEQGDSAMYLCSSSLEISENTIYFGEGSWLTVV.

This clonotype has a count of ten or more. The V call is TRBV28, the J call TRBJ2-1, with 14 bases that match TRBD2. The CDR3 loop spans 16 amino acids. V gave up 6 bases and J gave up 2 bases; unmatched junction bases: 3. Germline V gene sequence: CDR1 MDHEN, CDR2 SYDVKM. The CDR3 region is CASRGTSGRTYNEQFF. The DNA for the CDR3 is TGTGCCAGCAGAGGGACTAGCGGGAGAACCTACAATGAGCAGTTCTTC.

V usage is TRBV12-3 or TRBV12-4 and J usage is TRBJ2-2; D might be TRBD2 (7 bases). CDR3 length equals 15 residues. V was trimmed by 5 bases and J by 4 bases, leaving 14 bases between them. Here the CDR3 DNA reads TGTGCCAGCAGTACCGGGGGAGGGGGCACCGGGGAGCTGTTTTTT. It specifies CASSTGGGGTGELFF.